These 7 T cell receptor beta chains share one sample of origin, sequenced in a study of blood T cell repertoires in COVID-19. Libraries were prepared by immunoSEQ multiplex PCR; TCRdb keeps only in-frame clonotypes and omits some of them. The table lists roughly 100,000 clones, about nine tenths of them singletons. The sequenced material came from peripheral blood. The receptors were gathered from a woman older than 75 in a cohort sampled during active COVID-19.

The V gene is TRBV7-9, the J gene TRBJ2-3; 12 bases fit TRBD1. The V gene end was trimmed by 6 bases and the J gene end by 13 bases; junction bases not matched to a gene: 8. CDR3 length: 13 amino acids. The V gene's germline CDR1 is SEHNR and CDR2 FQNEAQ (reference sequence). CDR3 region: CASRTTGTGGEYF. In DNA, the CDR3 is TGTGCCAGCAGAACTACCGGGACAGGGGGCGAGTATTTT.

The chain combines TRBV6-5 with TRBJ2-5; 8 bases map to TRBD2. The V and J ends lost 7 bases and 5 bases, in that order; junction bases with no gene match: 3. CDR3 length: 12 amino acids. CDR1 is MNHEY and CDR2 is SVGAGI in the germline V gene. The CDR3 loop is CASTVAGETQYF. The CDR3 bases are TGTGCCAGCACGGTAGCGGGGGAGACCCAGTACTTC.

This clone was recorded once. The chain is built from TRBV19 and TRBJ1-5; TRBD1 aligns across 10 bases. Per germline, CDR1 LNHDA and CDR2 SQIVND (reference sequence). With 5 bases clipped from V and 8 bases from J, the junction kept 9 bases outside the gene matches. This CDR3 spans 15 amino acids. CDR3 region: CASSLPGQGVKPQHF. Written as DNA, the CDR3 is TGTGCCAGTAGTCTCCCCGGACAGGGGGTTAAGCCCCAGCATTTT. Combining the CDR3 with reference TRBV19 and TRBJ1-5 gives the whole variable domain DGGITQSPKYLFRKEGQNVTLSCEQNLNHDAMYWYRQDPGQGLRLIYYSQIVNDFQKGDIAEGYSVSREKKESFPLTVTSAQKNPTAFYLCASSLPGQGVKPQHFGDGTRLSIL.

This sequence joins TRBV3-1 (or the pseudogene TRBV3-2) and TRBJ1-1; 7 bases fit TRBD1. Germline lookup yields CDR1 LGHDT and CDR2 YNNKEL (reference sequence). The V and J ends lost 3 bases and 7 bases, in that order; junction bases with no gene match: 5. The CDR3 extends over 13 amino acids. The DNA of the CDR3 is TGTGCCAGCAGCCAGGACAACAGGGGTGAAGCTTTCTTT. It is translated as CASSQDNRGEAFF.

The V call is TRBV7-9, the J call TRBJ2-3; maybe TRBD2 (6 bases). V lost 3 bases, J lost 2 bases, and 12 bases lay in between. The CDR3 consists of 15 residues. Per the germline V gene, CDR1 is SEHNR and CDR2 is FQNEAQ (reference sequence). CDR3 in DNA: TGTGCCAGCAGCTTTTCGGGGGTATCCACAGATACGCAGTATTTT. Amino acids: CASSFSGVSTDTQYF.

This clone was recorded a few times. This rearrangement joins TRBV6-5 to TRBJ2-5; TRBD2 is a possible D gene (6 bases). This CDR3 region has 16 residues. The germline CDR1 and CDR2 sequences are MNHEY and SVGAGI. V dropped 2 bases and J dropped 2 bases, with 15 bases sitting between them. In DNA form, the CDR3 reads TGTGCCAGCAGTTACCTAGCAACTGCGGGACAAGAGACCCAGTACTTC. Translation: CASSYLATAGQETQYF.

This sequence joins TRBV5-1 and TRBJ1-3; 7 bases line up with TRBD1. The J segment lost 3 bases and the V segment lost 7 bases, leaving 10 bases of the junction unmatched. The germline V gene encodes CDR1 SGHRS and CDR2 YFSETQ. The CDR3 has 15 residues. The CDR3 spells CASRQGTENGNTIYF. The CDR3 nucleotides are TGCGCCAGCCGCCAGGGGACAGAAAATGGAAACACCATATATTTT. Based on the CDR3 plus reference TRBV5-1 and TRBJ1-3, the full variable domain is KAGVTQTPRYLIKTRGQQVTLSCSPISGHRSVSWYQQTPGQGLQFLFEYFSETQRNKGNFPGRFSGRQFSNSRSEMNVSTLELGDSALYLCASRQGTENGNTIYFGEGSWLTVV.